Presented here are 28 T cell receptor beta chains from one specimen sequenced in a study of T cell changes during pregnancy in multiple sclerosis. Assay: immunoSEQ multiplex PCR; the TCRdb copy retains only in-frame clones and omits some. The repertoire has 70,000 to 95,000 clones, approximately 94% of them found once; the top ten carry roughly 2.4%. The input for sequencing was peripheral blood, taken in the third trimester of pregnancy. These receptors all stem from a female donor with multiple sclerosis, enrolled in a pregnancy study.

V gene TRBV5-6 combines with J gene TRBJ2-1; TRBD2 matches at 8 bases. Germline CDR1 reads SGHDT; CDR2 reads YYEEEE. This CDR3 spans 18 amino acids. Trimming took 0 bases from V and 6 from J; bases not matched to a gene: 14. The CDR3 DNA reads TGTGCCAGCAGCTTGGTTGCCGCCGGAAGCGGGAGCAGCAATGAGCAGTTCTTC. Protein product: CASSLVAAGSGSSNEQFF.

This clone came up once. The V and J genes are TRBV13 and TRBJ2-1, with a possible D match to TRBD2 (5 bases). In germline, CDR1 is PRHDT, CDR2 FYEKMQ (reference sequence). This CDR3 has 11 amino acids. The ends were cut back, 6 bases at V and 12 bases at J, with 12 bases in the middle. The CDR3 coding sequence is TGTGCCAGCAGTCGGGAATTGGGGCAGTTCTTC. Its translation: CASSRELGQFF.

The chain combines TRBV6-6 with TRBJ1-2; D unresolved. Germline lookup yields CDR1 MNHNY and CDR2 SVGAGI (reference sequence). Trimming cost V 8 bases and J 8 bases, with 18 bases left between them. There are 13 residues in the CDR3. CDR3 protein: CASGVAGSGGYTF. For the CDR3, the DNA is TGTGCCAGCGGGGTAGCAGGATCGGGGGGCTACACCTTC.

This chain joins TRBV4-3 and TRBJ2-1, with TRBD2 matching over 16 bases. The V segment lost 3 bases and the J segment 6 bases; nucleotides outside the gene matches: 5. The CDR3 is 17 amino acids. Germline CDR1 is LGHNA and CDR2 is YSLEER. CDR3 DNA: TGCGCCAGCAGCCAGGGGACTAGCGGGAGGGGAATCAATGAGCAGTTCTTC. Translated, it gives CASSQGTSGRGINEQFF.

The chain has TRBV2 and TRBJ2-3, with 13 bases that match TRBD2. Germline CDR1 and CDR2: SNHLY and FYNNEI. The ends lost 5 bases at V and 3 bases at J; junction bases unmatched: 14. This CDR3 is built from 19 residues. The CDR3 loop is CASSPWGTSGRERTDTQYF. The CDR3 bases are TGTGCCAGCAGTCCCTGGGGAACTAGCGGGAGGGAAAGAACAGATACGCAGTATTTT.

The CDR3 region is CASSWTPSNQPQHF. The CDR3 DNA sequence: TGTGCCAGTAGTTGGACACCTAGCAATCAGCCCCAGCATTTT. This chain connects TRBV19 to TRBJ1-5, with D perhaps matching TRBD1 (5 bases). Germline CDR1 and CDR2: LNHDA and SQIVND (reference sequence). The CDR3 has 14 residues. Trimming cost V 5 bases and J 0 bases, with 8 bases left between them.

This chain links TRBV7-6 with TRBJ2-5; 10 bases line up with TRBD2. The germline V gene has CDR1 SGHVS and CDR2 FNYEAQ. This CDR3 is built from 14 residues. After removal of 5 bases from V and 4 bases from J, the junction contained 4 bases not matched to a gene. The CDR3 DNA reads as TGTGCCAGCAGCCATCGACTAGCGGGAGAGACCCAGTACTTC. This translates into CASSHRLAGETQYF. The whole variable domain, filled in from reference TRBV7-6 and TRBJ2-5, reads GAGVSQSPRYKVTKRGQDVALRCDPISGHVSLYWYRQALGQGPEFLTYFNYEAQQDKSGLPNDRFSAERPEGSISTLTIQRTEQRDSAMYRCASSHRLAGETQYFGPGTRLLVL.

The CDR3 region is CASRGQGAQGYTF. CDR3 DNA sequence: TGTGCCAGTAGGGGACAGGGGGCCCAAGGCTACACCTTC. The J gene is TRBJ1-2, the V gene TRBV19, with 12 nucleotides matching TRBD1. V lost 6 bases and J lost 8; bases outside the gene matches: 4. The CDR3 is made up of 13 amino acids. Germline V lookup: CDR1 LNHDA, CDR2 SQIVND (reference sequence).

The rearrangement joins TRBV6-5 to TRBJ1-2; 8 nucleotides line up with TRBD1. This CDR3 has 14 amino acids. Germline values: CDR1 MNHEY, CDR2 SVGAGI. The junction had 9 bases not matched to a gene; V was cut back by 5 bases and J by 7 bases. The CDR3 DNA reads TGTGCCAGCAGTGGACAGGGAGGGGCGAGTGGCTACACCTTC. This sequence encodes CASSGQGGASGYTF.

This clone occurred once. V is TRBV2 and J is TRBJ2-1; D ambiguous. The CDR3 contains 12 residues. CDR1 SNHLY and CDR2 FYNNEI come from the germline V gene. V lost 8 bases to trimming and J lost 12 bases, with 17 bases between them. This CDR3 is CASGAPRVGQFF. The CDR3 DNA follows: TGTGCCAGCGGAGCACCCCGGGTTGGGCAGTTCTTC. The complete variable domain, with remaining parts taken from reference TRBV2 and TRBJ2-1, reads EPEVTQTPSHQVTQMGQEVILRCVPISNHLYFYWYRQILGQKVEFLVSFYNNEISEKSEIFDDQFSVERPDGSNFTLKIRSTKLEDSAMYFCASGAPRVGQFFGPGTRLTVL.

This chain uses TRBV14 with TRBJ2-1, with 10 bases identical to TRBD1. The V gene's germline CDR1 is SGHDN and CDR2 FVKESK. CDR3 size: 15 residues. Trimming took 4 bases from V and 6 from J; bases not matched to a gene: 6. As DNA, the CDR3 is TGTGCCAGCAGCCCAACTGGGACAGGGGTCAATGAGCAGTTCTTC. This translates into CASSPTGTGVNEQFF.

This sequence joins TRBV5-4 and TRBJ2-1; D remains unclear. Per germline, CDR1 SGHNT and CDR2 YYREEE (reference sequence). Trimming cost V 1 base and J 7 bases, with 6 bases left between them. The CDR3 has 12 amino acids. The CDR3 sequence: CASSLLENEQFF. As DNA, the CDR3 is TGTGCCAGCAGCTTGTTAGAAAATGAGCAGTTCTTC.

This clone was observed a single time. The V call is TRBV5-4, the J call TRBJ1-4, with D unresolved. Trimming removed 0 bases from V and 7 bases from J, with 7 bases in between. The CDR3 runs 13 residues. From germline, CDR1 is SGHNT and CDR2 YYREEE (reference sequence). CDR3 sequence (DNA): TGTGCCAGCAGCTTGGGGCAGTTTGAAAAACTGTTTTTT. This encodes CASSLGQFEKLFF.

The J gene is TRBJ2-5, the V gene TRBV27, with TRBD2 matching 10 bases. Trimming took 6 bases from V and 5 from J; bases not matched to a gene: 12. This CDR3 contains 16 residues. CDR1 MNHEY and CDR2 SMNVEV come from the germline V gene (reference sequence). The CDR3 DNA reads as TGTGCCAGCAGCGTCTTAGCGGGAGGTCTCGGGGAGACCCAGTACTTC. Its protein is CASSVLAGGLGETQYF.

The V call is TRBV2, the J call TRBJ1-3; D remains unclear. The V and J ends lost 2 bases and 0 bases respectively, with 11 bases between them. Germline CDR1 is SNHLY and CDR2 is FYNNEI. CDR3 length equals 16 residues. This CDR3 is CASSESGMVSGNTIYF. The CDR3 coding sequence is TGTGCCAGCAGTGAATCCGGTATGGTCTCTGGAAACACCATATATTTT.

The gene calls are TRBV4-1 and TRBJ1-4; TRBD1 aligns across 9 bases. Germline CDR1 reads MGHRA; CDR2 reads YSYEKL. The CDR3 spans 14 residues. The ends lost 2 bases at V and 12 bases at J; junction bases unmatched: 7. Here the CDR3 reads CASSQPGQGRELFF. The CDR3 region has the DNA TGCGCCAGCAGCCAACCGGGACAGGGTAGGGAACTGTTTTTT.

The chain recombines TRBV6-5 with TRBJ1-2; D may be TRBD1 (5 bases). Trimming took off 5 bases at V and 4 bases at J, with 14 bases between the two ends. Germline loops: CDR1 MNHEY, CDR2 SVGAGI. CDR3 length: 14 amino acids. CDR3 residues: CASSGAGSPYGYTF. The CDR3 nucleotides are TGTGCCAGCAGTGGGGCCGGGAGCCCCTATGGCTACACCTTC.

This sequence joins TRBV28 and TRBJ2-5; 8 nucleotides agree with TRBD1. Trimming cost V 6 bases and J 1 base; bases outside gene matches: 7. The CDR3 is made up of 15 amino acids. CDR1 and CDR2 (germline): MDHEN, SYDVKM. The DNA of the CDR3 is TGTGCCAGCAGGCCCACAGGGGGTTCCCAAGAGACCCAGTACTTC. Encoded protein: CASRPTGGSQETQYF.

The rearrangement links TRBV10-3 to TRBJ2-7; 12 nucleotides align to TRBD2. This CDR3 is built from 16 residues. The germline CDR1 and CDR2 sequences are ENHRY and SYGVKD. J gave up 5 bases and V 4 bases, and 9 bases lay outside the gene matches. The CDR3 sequence: CAISATSGRKVDEQYF. The CDR3 coding sequence is TGTGCCATCAGTGCTACTAGCGGGAGGAAAGTCGACGAGCAGTACTTC.

This CDR3 reads CASSVGHTGELFF. The CDR3 bases are TGTGCCAGCAGCGTAGGGCACACCGGGGAGCTGTTTTTT. The chain is built from TRBV9 and TRBJ2-2; unclear D gene. Germline CDR1 SGDLS, CDR2 YYNGEE. The ends were cut back, 0 bases at V and 3 bases at J, with 3 bases in the middle. The CDR3 contains 13 residues.

The V gene is TRBV10-3, the J gene TRBJ2-5, with D tentatively TRBD1 (5 bases). Germline assignment: CDR1 ENHRY and CDR2 SYGVKD. V was shortened by 8 bases and J by 7 bases, with 29 bases between the two germline ends. The CDR3 has 17 residues. The CDR3 region is CAISQARSSATEGTQYF. DNA for the CDR3: TGTGCCATCTCACAGGCCAGAAGTTCGGCGACGGAAGGGACCCAGTACTTC.

This chain uses TRBV7-2 with TRBJ2-7; a weak D match, TRBD2 (6 bases). Germline loops: CDR1 SGHTA, CDR2 FQGNSA. The CDR3 length is 15 residues. The germline V and J ends were trimmed by 2 bases and 9 bases, with 20 bases remaining between them. The CDR3 nucleotides read TGTGCCAGCAGCTTAAGGTCGGGAGAAACTTCGGGGCAGTACTTC. It is translated as CASSLRSGETSGQYF.

V is TRBV19 and J is TRBJ2-7, with TRBD2 matching over 13 bases. The V segment lost 6 bases and the J segment 6 bases; nucleotides outside the gene matches: 8. Germline V gene data show CDR1 as LNHDA and CDR2 as SQIVND (reference sequence). The CDR3 is made up of 15 amino acids. CDR3 amino acids: CASSSRTSGSLEQYF. The CDR3 coding sequence is TGTGCCAGTAGCTCAAGGACTAGCGGGAGTCTCGAGCAGTACTTC.

The genes are TRBV5-6 and TRBJ1-5, with 8 bases that match TRBD1. This CDR3 is 13 amino acids long. CDR1 and CDR2 (germline): SGHDT, YYEEEE. V was pared by 8 bases and J by 7 bases, with 8 bases of the junction left unmatched. CDR3 sequence reads: CASPTGVNQPQHF. CDR3 coding DNA: TGTGCCAGTCCGACAGGGGTTAACCAGCCCCAGCATTTT.

V gene TRBV2 combines with J gene TRBJ1-2, with TRBD1 identical over 9 bases. V shed 6 bases and J 3 bases; nucleotides not matched to a gene: 2. There are 13 residues in the CDR3. Per germline, CDR1 SNHLY and CDR2 FYNNEI. The CDR3 coding sequence is TGTGCCAGCAGGGGGGACAGGGACTATGGCTACACCTTC. Translated: CASRGDRDYGYTF. The whole variable domain, filled in from reference TRBV2 and TRBJ1-2, reads EPEVTQTPSHQVTQMGQEVILRCVPISNHLYFYWYRQILGQKVEFLVSFYNNEISEKSEIFDDQFSVERPDGSNFTLKIRSTKLEDSAMYFCASRGDRDYGYTFGSGTRLTVV.

The chain combines TRBV27 with TRBJ2-7; 11 nucleotides line up with TRBD2. Germline CDR1 is MNHEY and CDR2 is SMNVEV (reference sequence). The CDR3 has 16 amino acids. With 5 bases clipped from V and 5 bases from J, the junction kept 11 bases outside the gene matches. CDR3: CASSRRLTSGTHEQYF. The CDR3 DNA reads as TGTGCCAGCAGTCGAAGACTGACTAGCGGGACCCACGAGCAGTACTTC.

The chain couples TRBV5-8 to TRBJ1-5; no reliable D call. CDR1 and CDR2 from the germline V gene are SGHTS and YDEGEE. Trimming stripped 4 bases from V and 4 bases from J, with 21 bases between. CDR3 length: 17 residues. The CDR3 reads CASSQYQSRALNQPQHF. For the CDR3, the DNA is TGTGCCAGCAGCCAATACCAGTCGAGGGCCTTAAATCAGCCCCAGCATTTT. The full variable domain, its missing parts supplied by reference TRBV5-8 and TRBJ1-5, is EAGVTQSPTHLIKTRGQQATLRCSPISGHTSVYWYQQALGLGLQFLLWYDEGEERNRGNFPPRFSGRQFPNYSSELNVNALELEDSALYLCASSQYQSRALNQPQHFGDGTRLSIL.

For the CDR3, the DNA is TGTGCCAGCAGCTTAGACATCCAAGAGACCCAGTACTTC. Protein product: CASSLDIQETQYF. The chain employs TRBV7-2 and TRBJ2-5; D not resolved. The CDR3 covers 13 residues. Germline V gives CDR1 SGHTA, CDR2 FQGNSA. V shed 1 base and J shed 1 base, with 4 bases lying between them.